This note documents a single TCR beta chain sequence. This clonotype has at least ten counts. Its antigen specificity is not known. The input lacks base qualities; no much larger clone sits a single base away. TCR beta CDR3 regions were amplified from RNA transcripts. A first-round RT-PCR of the TCR CDR3 used the HTBI primer set with the Qiagen OneStep RT-PCR kit. Libraries were constructed in a second round of multiplex PCR, after which size selection and purification were carried out. The libraries were sequenced on an Illumina HiSeq2000 using paired-end 100 bp reads. In the source study's methods: Raw data were processed with SOAPnuke, discarding reads with adapters, uncalled bases, mean Phred below 15, or no exact constant-primer or identifier match. High-quality paired reads were merged using COPE v1.2.5, and each unique nucleotide sequence was defined as a clonotype. Clonotypes were aligned to IMGT TRBV, TRBD and TRBJ reference segments using MiTCR v1.1. The analysis included only V-J combinations with a frequency above 0.0001, which together covered over 98% of the repertoires. The TCS score was defined as the ratio of F50 (clonal expansion) to E x V (chaos), calculated using BLOSUM62-based TCRdist between CDR3 peptides within each V-J. Welch's t-statistics and random forest reduced 514 V-J features to 13, which were used in a naive Bayes classifier (R e1071). TCRdb took the public reads, trimmed them with fastp at Q25, ran MiXCR for clone calling and kept in-frame beta chains. Entries that share a CDR3 protein sequence are merged under the most common genes and DNA. The V and J calls and clone size are TCRdb's, not the authors'. The sample yields 500,000 to 650,000 distinct CDR3 sequences; less than 15% were counted once. More than 11% of the sample is in the top ten clones.

The CDR3, cysteine through phenylalanine, is 13 amino acids long. The only DNA kept is the CDR3, 39 bases in frame from the first base. V gives up 6 bases and J gives up 8 bases, and the segment between their germline ends measures 16 bases. A patient counted as having stable Graves' hyperthyroidism if no progression to ophthalmopathy occurred over 18 months of follow-up. The hyperthyroidism patients were between 18 and 65 years old and newly diagnosed, with a disease duration of less than 2 months. Exclusion was applied to patients with uncontrolled infections, other autoimmune diseases, pregnancy or lactation. Diagnoses were established on the basis of clinical symptoms, serum thyroxine and TRAb, thyroid ultrasound, and orbital computed tomography. Ficoll-Paque density gradient centrifugation was used to isolate PBMCs from approximately 10 ml of fresh peripheral blood. Trizol reagent was used to extract total RNA, and RNA quality was then checked on an Agilent 2100 Bioanalyzer.

This record belongs to a study of T cells in Graves' hyperthyroidism and ophthalmopathy (dated by TCRdb to the late 2010s). Context from the whole study: Peripheral blood samples were taken at initial diagnosis, before any treatment was given. To identify distinguishing TCR V-J signatures, a discovery cohort of 90 to 100 patients was used, comprising 43 with Graves' ophthalmopathy and some 60 with stable Graves' hyperthyroidism. Prospective prediction of ophthalmopathy was tested in an independent validation cohort consisting of 18 hyperthyroidism patients and approximately 16 patients who later progressed to ophthalmopathy. The roughly 94 discovery patients were randomly split 7:3 into training and test sets. In roughly six Graves' hyperthyroidism patients, the study also compared T-cell repertoires from thyroid tissue with T-cell repertoires from blood. Following sampling, methimazole starting at 30 mg daily was given to hyperthyroidism patients, and high-dose intravenous methylprednisolone was given to ophthalmopathy patients. The paper reports TCR Vbeta CDR3 sequencing of roughly 140 peripheral blood samples: 40 or so ophthalmopathy, under 80 hyperthyroidism and approximately 17 progressor patients. The research as a whole found: In cross-validation, a model built on a 13 V-J signature told ophthalmopathy apart from stable hyperthyroidism with approximately 90% sensitivity and around 83% specificity, and in testing the same model reached 80%/75%. Sample size was not statistically predetermined, and investigators were not blinded to group allocation. In validation, progression to ophthalmopathy was predicted by the model with 55% to 71% sensitivity and under 85% specificity, a median of about 6.4 months before onset. Most expanded thyroid clonotypes (frequency above 0.001) were also detected in blood, a finding suggesting that blood repertoires may reflect thyroid immune responses.

The TCR originated in a woman between 40 and 50 years old with Graves' hyperthyroidism. The sample consisted of blood. The chain is assembled from TRBV12-3 or TRBV12-4 and TRBJ1-2; TRBD1 could be the D gene, as 5 bases match. The DNA sequence reads TGTGCCAGCAGCCATCCCAAAGGGGACGGCTACACCTTC. Its translation is CASSHPKGDGYTF.